Sequencing of this T cell receptor beta chain was carried out in a study of T cell responses to AZD1222 COVID-19 vaccine. Points from the study as a whole: Vaccine-associated CD4 TCRs ranged over spike, dominating at 160-218 and 743-854. Once two AZD1222 doses were given, Spike-specific TCR breadth and depth went up. After the peak T cell response, and only then, were repertoires sampled.

Germline V CDR1 and CDR2: SEHNR, FQNEAQ (reference sequence). The length of the CDR3 is 12 residues. The germline V and J ends were trimmed by 3 bases and 8 bases, with 10 bases remaining between them. This clone was observed once. Its specificity is not known. Second-dose intervals of approximately 4 or approximately 12 weeks were pooled. Assay: immunoSEQ multiplex PCR; the TCRdb copy retains only in-frame clones and omits some. The sample yields approximately 270,000 clones, around 93% seen once. Sequencing used peripheral blood, obtained 28 days after the second AZD1222 dose. The source is an adult who received the AZD1222 COVID-19 vaccine. The chain has TRBV7-9 and TRBJ1-2; D is uncertain. The CDR3 loop is CASSFLDEGYTF. The CDR3, as DNA: TGTGCCAGCAGCTTCCTGGACGAAGGCTACACCTTC.